Listed below are T cell receptor beta chains from one sample, sequenced in a study of identical twins. TCRdb fed the 5' RACE reads into MiXCR, producing one record per CDR3 protein. The table records a few hundred thousand distinct CDR3 sequences, around 8% of them present only once. This sample was shared with a second study, whose subject was yellow fever vaccine responses in identical twins.

The specimen sequenced was CD8+ T cells sorted from blood. The receptors derive from a young woman in good health. The CDR3 runs from the conserved cysteine through the conserved F or W. Fields, in order: clone size, V gene, J gene, D gene, CDR3 protein, CDR3 DNA. The D gene is left open where the match is weak. Not every row has a clone size; where given, it reads once, few, many or a size class.

size: few; V: TRBV11-1; J: TRBJ2-7; D: NA; CDR3: CASSSGSTGISAAYEQYF; DNA: TGTGCCAGCAGCTCTGGGTCGACGGGGATTTCAGCCGCCTACGAGCAGTACTTC
size: NA; V: TRBV28; J: TRBJ1-4; D: NA; CDR3: CASSAFSGEKLFF; DNA: TGTGCCAGCAGCGCCTTTTCGGGTGAAAAACTGTTTTTT
size: many; V: TRBV4-3; J: TRBJ2-7; D: NA; CDR3: CASSQGPQGDEQYF; DNA: TGCGCCAGCAGCCAAGGTCCCCAAGGGGACGAGCAGTACTTC
size: NA; V: TRBV28; J: TRBJ2-1; D: NA; CDR3: CASSFGQGGYNEQFF; DNA: TGTGCCAGCAGTTTCGGACAGGGAGGGTACAATGAGCAGTTCTTC
size: NA; V: TRBV6-5; J: TRBJ2-3; D: TRBD2; CDR3: CASSYRGADTQYF; DNA: TGTGCCAGCAGTTACCGGGGGGCAGATACGCAGTATTTT
size: few; V: TRBV5-1; J: TRBJ2-3; D: NA; CDR3: CASSSVSGTDTQYF; DNA: TGCGCCAGCAGCTCCGTATCGGGGACAGATACGCAGTATTTT
size: many; V: TRBV5-1; J: TRBJ2-7; D: TRBD1; CDR3: CASTLGTGSYEQYF; DNA: TGCGCCAGCACCCTTGGGACAGGAAGCTACGAGCAGTACTTC
size: many; V: TRBV7-2; J: TRBJ2-5; D: TRBD1; CDR3: CASSGTGGMETQYF; DNA: TGTGCCAGCAGCGGGACAGGGGGGATGGAGACCCAGTACTTC
size: many; V: TRBV9; J: TRBJ2-2; D: TRBD1; CDR3: CASSKQGNGELFF; DNA: TGTGCCAGCAGCAAACAGGGGAACGGGGAGCTGTTTTTT
size: few; V: TRBV7-6; J: TRBJ1-5; D: NA; CDR3: CASSSNSDSPQHF; DNA: TGTGCCAGCAGCTCAAACTCGGACAGCCCCCAGCATTTT
size: few; V: TRBV11-1; J: TRBJ2-1; D: NA; CDR3: CASSFGTEISYNEQFF; DNA: TGTGCCAGCAGCTTTGGGACGGAAATATCCTACAATGAGCAGTTCTTC
size: many; V: TRBV6-2/TRBV6-3; J: TRBJ2-3; D: NA; CDR3: CASSLGRDTDTQYF; DNA: TGTGCCAGCAGCTTGGGACGGGACACAGATACGCAGTATTTT
size: few; V: TRBV13; J: TRBJ2-1; D: TRBD2; CDR3: CASSTTSGVSYNEQFF; DNA: TGTGCCAGCAGCACAACTAGCGGGGTGTCCTACAATGAGCAGTTCTTC
size: few; V: TRBV27; J: TRBJ2-7; D: TRBD2; CDR3: CASSLRAGVYEQYF; DNA: TGTGCCAGCAGTTTGCGAGCGGGGGTATATGAGCAGTACTTC
size: NA; V: TRBV2; J: TRBJ2-5; D: NA; CDR3: CASSESVLQETQYF; DNA: TGTGCCAGCAGTGAATCAGTTCTACAAGAGACCCAGTACTTC
size: many; V: TRBV15; J: TRBJ2-7; D: NA; CDR3: CATSRVHRDNEQYF; DNA: TGTGCCACCAGCAGAGTACACAGGGACAACGAGCAGTACTTC
size: many; V: TRBV29-1; J: TRBJ1-1; D: NA; CDR3: CSVDAADLMNTEAFF; DNA: TGCAGCGTTGACGCCGCGGATCTTATGAACACTGAAGCTTTCTTT
size: many; V: TRBV20-1; J: TRBJ2-1; D: TRBD2; CDR3: CSANSGTSDREQFF; DNA: TGCAGTGCTAATAGTGGGACTAGCGACCGTGAGCAGTTCTTC
size: many; V: TRBV12-3/TRBV12-4; J: TRBJ2-3; D: NA; CDR3: CASSNRGRAYTQYF; DNA: TGTGCCAGCAGCAACCGGGGGCGGGCCTATACGCAGTATTTT
size: NA; V: TRBV7-2; J: TRBJ2-5; D: NA; CDR3: CASSFLINEETQYF; DNA: TGTGCCAGCAGCTTTCTAATTAACGAAGAGACCCAGTACTTC
size: NA; V: TRBV6-1; J: TRBJ2-1; D: TRBD2; CDR3: CASSPSGSLHYNEQFF; DNA: TGTGCCAGCAGCCCTAGCGGGTCCCTACACTACAATGAGCAGTTCTTC
size: many; V: TRBV9; J: TRBJ2-2; D: NA; CDR3: CASSVAQNTGELFF; DNA: TGTGCCAGCAGCGTAGCACAGAACACCGGGGAGCTGTTTTTT
size: few; V: TRBV6-5; J: TRBJ2-5; D: TRBD2; CDR3: CASSYIEGLAVIQETQYF; DNA: TGTGCCAGCAGTTACATCGAGGGACTAGCGGTGATCCAAGAGACCCAGTACTTC
size: few; V: TRBV11-2; J: TRBJ2-5; D: NA; CDR3: CASRGFDSAQETQYF; DNA: TGTGCCAGCAGAGGGTTCGACAGCGCCCAAGAGACCCAGTACTTC
size: few; V: TRBV14; J: TRBJ2-5; D: TRBD2; CDR3: CASSQDRQRGSKGETQYF; DNA: TGTGCCAGCAGCCAAGATCGTCAGCGGGGGTCTAAAGGAGAGACCCAGTACTTC
size: NA; V: TRBV9; J: TRBJ1-3; D: NA; CDR3: CASKNGNTIYF; DNA: TGTGCCAGCAAAAATGGAAACACCATATATTTT
size: NA; V: TRBV12-3/TRBV12-4; J: TRBJ2-1; D: TRBD2; CDR3: CASSFRPGTSGRQDYNEQFF; DNA: TGTGCCAGCAGTTTTAGGCCCGGGACTAGCGGGAGGCAAGATTACAATGAGCAGTTCTTC
size: many; V: TRBV10-2; J: TRBJ2-7; D: NA; CDR3: CASSESLGGTYEQYF; DNA: TGCGCCTCCAGTGAGTCGTTGGGCGGAACCTACGAGCAGTACTTC
size: many; V: TRBV15; J: TRBJ2-7; D: NA; CDR3: CATSSSAAFSYEQYF; DNA: TGTGCCACCAGCAGCTCGGCGGCGTTCTCCTACGAGCAGTACTTC
size: few; V: TRBV27; J: TRBJ2-7; D: NA; CDR3: CASSLSPPHSSYEQYF; DNA: TGTGCCAGCAGTTTATCTCCCCCACACAGCTCCTACGAGCAGTACTTC
size: NA; V: TRBV9; J: TRBJ2-3; D: NA; CDR3: CASTPLGYTDTQYF; DNA: TGTGCCAGCACCCCGTTGGGGTACACAGATACGCAGTATTTT
size: few; V: TRBV29-1; J: TRBJ2-1; D: NA; CDR3: CSVEDGTGEQFF; DNA: TGCAGCGTTGAAGATGGGACGGGCGAGCAGTTCTTC
size: many; V: TRBV4-3; J: TRBJ2-7; D: NA; CDR3: CASSQDRGTSEQYF; DNA: TGCGCCAGCAGCCAAGATCGGGGAACATCCGAGCAGTACTTC
size: few; V: TRBV5-1; J: TRBJ1-1; D: NA; CDR3: CASSFDGAGAFF; DNA: TGCGCCAGCAGCTTCGATGGTGCGGGAGCTTTCTTT
size: many; V: TRBV4-3; J: TRBJ2-7; D: NA; CDR3: CASSQDRGNDEQYF; DNA: TGCGCCAGCAGCCAAGATCGCGGGAACGACGAGCAGTACTTC
size: many; V: TRBV6-5; J: TRBJ2-1; D: TRBD2; CDR3: CASSYGAGGVEQFF; DNA: TGTGCCAGCAGTTACGGCGCGGGAGGTGTTGAGCAGTTCTTC
size: few; V: TRBV11-1; J: TRBJ2-6; D: NA; CDR3: CASSYETFSLSGANVLTF; DNA: TGTGCCAGCAGCTATGAGACTTTCTCGTTGTCTGGGGCCAACGTCCTGACTTTC
size: few; V: TRBV12-5; J: TRBJ2-1; D: NA; CDR3: CASGFGPNEQFF; DNA: TGTGCTAGTGGTTTCGGTCCCAATGAGCAGTTCTTC
size: many; V: TRBV27; J: TRBJ1-1; D: TRBD1; CDR3: CASSSDRGDTEAFF; DNA: TGTGCCAGCAGTTCGGACAGGGGGGACACTGAAGCTTTCTTT
size: NA; V: TRBV4-2; J: TRBJ1-5; D: NA; CDR3: CASSREVGQPQHF; DNA: TGTGCCAGCAGCCGGGAAGTGGGTCAGCCCCAGCATTTT
size: few; V: TRBV7-2; J: TRBJ2-5; D: TRBD1; CDR3: CASLGDRVEGTQYF; DNA: TGTGCCAGCTTAGGGGACAGGGTGGAGGGGACCCAGTACTTC
size: few; V: TRBV7-2; J: TRBJ2-7; D: NA; CDR3: CASSLGSSRRNEQYF; DNA: TGTGCCAGCAGCTTAGGGTCTAGCCGTCGGAACGAGCAGTACTTC
size: NA; V: TRBV29-1; J: TRBJ2-1; D: TRBD1; CDR3: CSACLIGTALEQFF; DNA: TGCAGCGCTTGCTTGATCGGGACAGCACTTGAGCAGTTCTTC
size: few; V: TRBV6-5; J: TRBJ2-4; D: NA; CDR3: CASSYSQAGAKNIQYF; DNA: TGTGCCAGCAGTTACTCCCAAGCGGGAGCCAAAAACATTCAGTACTTC
size: NA; V: TRBV7-9; J: TRBJ2-1; D: NA; CDR3: CASSPRDAVYEQFF; DNA: TGTGCCAGCAGCCCCCGGGACGCCGTGTATGAGCAGTTCTTC
size: many; V: TRBV28; J: TRBJ2-7; D: TRBD1; CDR3: CASIPSDRVNEQYF; DNA: TGTGCCAGCATTCCTTCGGACAGGGTAAACGAGCAGTACTTC
size: NA; V: TRBV24-1; J: TRBJ2-1; D: TRBD2; CDR3: CATSDLSGGPYNEQFF; DNA: TGTGCCACCAGTGATTTGTCGGGAGGCCCATATAATGAGCAGTTCTTC
size: many; V: TRBV7-8; J: TRBJ2-2; D: NA; CDR3: CASLSSERPGRVETGELFF; DNA: TGTGCCAGCTTAAGCTCAGAGAGACCGGGACGGGTTGAGACCGGGGAGCTGTTTTTT
size: NA; V: TRBV2; J: TRBJ2-7; D: NA; CDR3: CARSGVGSEDEQYF; DNA: TGTGCCAGGTCCGGGGTGGGGAGTGAGGACGAGCAGTACTTC
size: NA; V: TRBV21-1; J: TRBJ2-1; D: NA; CDR3: CASSKEDGGMISYNEQFF; DNA: TGTGCCAGCAGCAAAGAGGATGGCGGGATGATCTCCTACAATGAGCAGTTCTTC
size: NA; V: TRBV11-2; J: TRBJ2-2; D: TRBD2; CDR3: CASSPLELGLGNTGELFF; DNA: TGTGCCAGCAGCCCCCTCGAGCTAGGACTAGGAAACACCGGGGAGCTGTTTTTT